The 18 T cell receptor beta chains given below trace back to one sample, sequenced in a study of blood T cell repertoires in COVID-19. The table came from immunoSEQ multiplex PCR; TCRdb's copy has only in-frame clones and leaves some out. The repertoire consists of roughly 130,000 clones, with roughly 80% occurring once and the leading ten covering around a sixth. Sample: peripheral blood. The receptors originated from a man in his fifties with acute or convalescent COVID-19.

The chain couples TRBV19 to TRBJ1-5; D may be TRBD1 (6 bases). The CDR3 is 15 residues long. Germline V lookup: CDR1 LNHDA, CDR2 SQIVND (reference sequence). V dropped 5 bases and J dropped 4 bases, with 15 bases sitting between them. CDR3 sequence reads: CASSVVQGGNQPQHF. The CDR3 coding sequence is TGTGCCAGTAGTGTCGTACAGGGTGGAAATCAGCCCCAGCATTTT.

V usage is TRBV6-5 and J usage is TRBJ2-7; D unresolved. Per germline, CDR1 MNHEY and CDR2 SVGAGI. The CDR3 sequence is 11 residues long. V was shortened by 7 bases and J by 3 bases, with 7 bases between the two germline ends. The CDR3 loop is CASTTYYEQYF. The CDR3, as DNA: TGTGCCAGCACCACATACTACGAGCAGTACTTC.

Of note for this clone: Other nucleotide sequences in the sample specify the same CDR3. The V call is TRBV6-5, the J call TRBJ1-5; possibly TRBD1 for D (5 bases). Germline CDR1 reads MNHEY; CDR2 reads SVGAGI. The CDR3 is made up of 15 amino acids. Trimming shortened V by 0 bases and J by 6 bases, and 12 bases separated the two germline ends. The CDR3 DNA reads as TGTGCCAGCAGTTACTCGAGGGGAGGGACTCAGCCCCAGCATTTT. Translating gives CASSYSRGGTQPQHF.

J is TRBJ2-7 and V is TRBV7-8, with D uncertain. The germline gives CDR1 SGHVS, CDR2 FQNEAQ. There are 15 residues in the CDR3. V shed 4 bases and J shed 0 bases, with 13 bases lying between them. CDR3 sequence (DNA): TGTGCCAGCAGCTCCCAGGCTTTAAGCTCCTACGAGCAGTACTTC. As protein: CASSSQALSSYEQYF.

The V call is TRBV19, the J call TRBJ2-2, with D perhaps TRBD2 (5 bases). CDR3 length: 14 amino acids. Between the trimmed V and J ends, which lost 10 bases and 2 bases, there was a span of 14 bases. The V gene's germline CDR1 is LNHDA and CDR2 SQIVND (reference sequence). Here the CDR3 reads CATPREGNTGELFF. CDR3 sequence (DNA): TGTGCCACCCCCCGGGAAGGCAACACCGGGGAGCTGTTTTTT.

The genes are TRBV15 and TRBJ2-1; tentative D call: TRBD2 (6 bases). This CDR3 region has 15 residues. Germline CDR1 LNHNV, CDR2 YYDKDF (reference sequence). V was cut by 0 bases and J by 7 bases, with 13 bases left in between. CDR3 region: CATSRDQGLANEQFF. The CDR3 DNA follows: TGTGCCACCAGCAGAGATCAGGGACTTGCAAATGAGCAGTTCTTC.

The chain employs TRBV11-3 and TRBJ2-1; the match to TRBD2 covers 9 bases. CDR3 size: 14 residues. Germline V gives CDR1 SGHNT, CDR2 YENEEA. With 3 bases clipped from V and 7 bases from J, the junction kept 4 bases outside the gene matches. CDR3 residues: CASSLAGGTNEQFF. The CDR3 region has the DNA TGTGCCAGCAGCTTGGCGGGAGGGACGAATGAGCAGTTCTTC.

In nucleotides, the CDR3 is TGTGCCAGCAGCGTAGGGACAGCAGACTATGGCTACACCTTC. It yields the protein CASSVGTADYGYTF. The chain carries TRBV9 and TRBJ1-2; D may be TRBD1 (6 bases). The CDR3 has 14 amino acids. V lost 0 bases and J 3 bases, leaving 9 bases between the germline ends. Germline loops: CDR1 SGDLS, CDR2 YYNGEE. The entire variable domain, with the rest obtained from reference TRBV9 and TRBJ1-2, is as follows: DSGVTQTPKHLITATGQRVTLRCSPRSGDLSVYWYQQSLDQGLQFLIQYYNGEERAKGNILERFSAQQFPDLHSELNLSSLELGDSALYFCASSVGTADYGYTFGSGTRLTVV.

V usage is TRBV12-3 or TRBV12-4 and J usage is TRBJ1-1; 8 nucleotides match TRBD1. V gave up 6 bases and J gave up 4 bases; unmatched junction bases: 4. This CDR3 comprises 13 residues. In DNA, the CDR3 is TGTGCCAGCAGCCGGGACAGGTCCACTGAAGCTTTCTTT. Translated, it gives CASSRDRSTEAFF.

This clone was observed at least ten times. This chain links TRBV6-2 or TRBV6-3 with TRBJ2-1; TRBD1 matches 8 bases. Germline CDR1 reads MNHEY; CDR2 reads SVGEGT. CDR3 length: 14 amino acids. V lost 6 bases and J lost 6; bases outside the gene matches: 7. DNA for the CDR3: TGTGCCAGCAGCGCCTCCGGGACAGGCAATGAGCAGTTCTTC. It translates to CASSASGTGNEQFF.

CDR3 residues: CASSPTRRTDAYEQYV. CDR3 nucleotides: TGTGCCAGCAGCCCCACACGGCGGACAGACGCCTACGAGCAGTACGTC. The rearrangement uses TRBV21-1 and TRBJ2-7; TRBD1 is taken as the D call from the table, unchecked against the DNA. TRBV21-1 is a pseudogene. The CDR3 is made up of 16 amino acids.

This clone was seen only a few times. This sequence joins TRBV19 and TRBJ1-2; a possible D gene is TRBD1 (5 bases). Trimming took off 7 bases at V and 7 bases at J, with 19 bases between the two ends. The CDR3 contains 14 residues. Per germline, CDR1 LNHDA and CDR2 SQIVND (reference sequence). The CDR3 spells CASTKLDSRVGYTF. CDR3 DNA: TGTGCCAGTACCAAATTAGACAGCCGGGTTGGCTACACCTTC.

This clone occurred a few times. The chain is built from TRBV6-1 and TRBJ1-4; 7 bases line up with TRBD1. The length of the CDR3 is 15 residues. From germline, CDR1 is MNHNS and CDR2 SASEGT. V shed 1 base, J shed 8 bases, and the junction held 7 bases outside the gene matches. CDR3 loop: CASSEEQGRAEKLFF. As DNA, the CDR3 is TGTGCCAGCAGTGAAGAACAGGGGCGGGCAGAAAAACTGTTTTTT.

This clone has a handful of counts. This chain uses TRBV5-4 with TRBJ2-3, with unresolved D. V was shortened by 1 base and J by 0 bases, with 3 bases between the two germline ends. The CDR3 runs 13 residues. CDR1 is SGHNT, CDR2 YYREEE, per germline (reference sequence). CDR3 DNA sequence: TGTGCCAGCAGCTTGTCTAGCACAGATACGCAGTATTTT. Protein sequence: CASSLSSTDTQYF.

The chain couples TRBV6-2 or TRBV6-3 to TRBJ2-2, with 7 positions matching TRBD2. Germline V lookup: CDR1 MNHEY, CDR2 SVGEGT. This CDR3 is built from 16 residues. V lost 5 bases to trimming and J lost 7 bases; unmatched junction nucleotides: 13. CDR3 residues: CASSQILADGIGELFF. DNA for the CDR3: TGTGCCAGCAGTCAGATCCTAGCGGACGGGATCGGGGAGCTGTTTTTT.

The chain carries TRBV19 and TRBJ1-4; weak D call: TRBD1 (6 bases). Trimming shortened V by 7 bases and J by 5 bases, and 11 bases separated the two germline ends. This CDR3 is 13 amino acids long. Germline V gene data show CDR1 as LNHDA and CDR2 as SQIVND (reference sequence). Here the CDR3 DNA reads TGTGCCAGTAATCAGGGGCCGAATGAAAAACTGTTTTTT. Translated: CASNQGPNEKLFF.

The V call is TRBV2, the J call TRBJ2-5; TRBD1 agrees at 8 bases. Trimming at V came to 3 bases and at J to 6 bases, leaving 3 bases not matched to a gene. Germline loops: CDR1 SNHLY, CDR2 FYNNEI. The CDR3 is 13 residues long. The CDR3 DNA follows: TGTGCCAGCAGTGATTGGACAGGGCAGACCCAGTACTTC. It encodes CASSDWTGQTQYF.

This clone occurred once. The rearrangement links TRBV6-5 to TRBJ1-4, with D unclear. This CDR3 has 14 amino acids. Germline values: CDR1 MNHEY, CDR2 SVGAGI. Trimming removed 7 bases at V and 4 bases at J, with 13 bases between. The CDR3 DNA reads TGTGCCAGCACCGAAGACACATTTAATGAAAAACTGTTTTTT. It is translated as CASTEDTFNEKLFF.